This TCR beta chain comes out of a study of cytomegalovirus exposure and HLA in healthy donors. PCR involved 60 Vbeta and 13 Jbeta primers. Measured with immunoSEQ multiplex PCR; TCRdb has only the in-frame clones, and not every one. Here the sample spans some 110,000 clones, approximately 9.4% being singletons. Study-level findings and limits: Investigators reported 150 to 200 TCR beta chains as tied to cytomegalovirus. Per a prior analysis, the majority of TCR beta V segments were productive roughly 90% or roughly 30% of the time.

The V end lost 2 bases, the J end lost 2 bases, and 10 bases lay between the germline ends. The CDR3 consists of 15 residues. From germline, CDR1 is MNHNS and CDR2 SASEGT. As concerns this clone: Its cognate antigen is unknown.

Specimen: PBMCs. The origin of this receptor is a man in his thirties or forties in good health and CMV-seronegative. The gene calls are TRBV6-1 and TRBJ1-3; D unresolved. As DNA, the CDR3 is TGTGCCAGCAGTGAAATCGGAGGCGCTGGAAACACCATATATTTT. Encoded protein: CASSEIGGAGNTIYF.